Below are 20 T cell receptor beta chains sequenced from a single sample in a study of blood T cell repertoires in COVID-19. This table comes from immunoSEQ multiplex PCR, and its TCRdb copy is limited to in-frame clones, with some not included. Altogether approximately 300,000 clones are present, more than 70% being singletons, with the ten largest covering 5% to 7.5%. The sequencing sample was made of peripheral blood. The receptors derive from a man younger than 35 who had recovered from COVID-19.

The chain is built from TRBV6-5 and TRBJ1-2; D call uncertain. Germline V gives CDR1 MNHEY, CDR2 SVGAGI. This CDR3 spans 13 amino acids. The V gene lost 5 bases and the J gene lost 3 bases, with 10 bases spanning the gap. DNA of the CDR3: TGTGCCAGCAGTAATATCCCAGACTATGGCTACACCTTC. Its translation is CASSNIPDYGYTF.

This clone was counted once. The chain has TRBV27 and TRBJ2-7; TRBD1 matches at 10 bases. CDR1 is MNHEY and CDR2 is SMNVEV in the germline V gene (reference sequence). Unmatched junction bases numbered 15, after V lost 6 bases and J lost 4 bases. This CDR3 comprises 17 residues. CDR3 residues: CASSHTAGTGETYEQYF. The CDR3 DNA reads as TGTGCCAGCAGCCATACTGCCGGGACAGGGGAAACGTACGAGCAGTACTTC.

CDR3 DNA sequence: TGTGCCAGCAGTGAGGCGCATAGCCTCCGGGACAGGGAGGCTGAGCAGTTCTTC. This encodes CASSEAHSLRDREAEQFF. V usage is TRBV25-1 and J usage is TRBJ2-1; TRBD1 matches 9 bases. J lost 9 bases, V lost 3 bases, and 18 bases had no gene match. This CDR3 has 18 amino acids. From germline, CDR1 is MGHDK and CDR2 SYGVNS.

The genes are TRBV6-5 and TRBJ2-2, with TRBD2 matching 10 bases. V lost 5 bases to trimming and J lost 8 bases; unmatched junction nucleotides: 2. This CDR3 contains 13 residues. Germline CDR1 is MNHEY and CDR2 is SVGAGI. CDR3 amino acids: CASSLAGAGELFF. CDR3 nucleotides: TGTGCCAGCAGTCTAGCGGGAGCGGGGGAGCTGTTTTTT.

The CDR3 protein is CASSGTLYQETQYF. CDR3 DNA sequence: TGTGCCAGCAGTGGGACTCTGTACCAAGAGACCCAGTACTTC. The chain carries TRBV2 and TRBJ2-5; a possible D gene is TRBD2 (5 bases). From germline, CDR1 is SNHLY and CDR2 FYNNEI. V lost 4 bases and J lost 0, with 9 bases in between. The CDR3 is 14 amino acids.

A single count supports this clone. The chain uses TRBV12-3 or TRBV12-4 and TRBJ1-2, with unresolved D. The CDR3 length is 13 residues. V was pared by 2 bases and J by 4 bases, with 8 bases between. The CDR3 is CASSLQALYGYTF. The CDR3 region has the DNA TGTGCCAGCAGTTTACAGGCTCTCTATGGCTACACCTTC.

The rearrangement uses TRBV4-3 and TRBJ1-2, with 7 bases that match TRBD1. In germline, CDR1 is LGHNA, CDR2 YSLEER. After removal of 1 base from V and 0 bases from J, the junction contained 5 bases not matched to a gene. CDR3 size: 16 residues. This CDR3 is CASSQVQGVSNYGYTF. The DNA of the CDR3 is TGCGCCAGCAGCCAAGTGCAGGGGGTATCTAACTATGGCTACACCTTC.

The V call is TRBV15, the J call TRBJ1-1; D is possibly TRBD1 (5 bases). V lost 5 bases to trimming and J lost 3 bases, with 19 bases between them. Germline V gene data show CDR1 as LNHNV and CDR2 as YYDKDF (reference sequence). CDR3 length: 16 amino acids. CDR3 amino acids: CATSRTRGTDDTEAFF. In nucleotides, the CDR3 is TGTGCCACCAGCCGTACTCGCGGGACGGACGACACTGAAGCTTTCTTT.

The V and J genes are TRBV4-1 and TRBJ2-1, with TRBD2 identical over 7 bases. CDR3 size: 13 residues. V lost 1 base to trimming and J lost 10 bases; unmatched junction nucleotides: 4. Per germline, CDR1 MGHRA and CDR2 YSYEKL. CDR3 sequence: CASSQVQLAEQFF. The CDR3 nucleotides are TGCGCCAGCAGCCAAGTACAACTAGCGGAGCAGTTCTTC.

The gene calls are TRBV5-4 and TRBJ2-7; 11 bases map to TRBD1. The CDR3 loop spans 14 amino acids. Germline V gene lookup returns CDR1 SGHNT and CDR2 YYREEE (reference sequence). J lost 2 bases, V lost 4 bases, and 2 bases had no gene match. The CDR3 DNA reads TGTGCCAGCAGCGGGACAGGGGGGGCCTACGAGCAGTACTTC. It encodes CASSGTGGAYEQYF.

The rearrangement joins TRBV19 to TRBJ1-2, with 8 bases matching TRBD1. The V segment lost 8 bases and the J segment 6 bases; nucleotides outside the gene matches: 11. The CDR3 consists of 14 residues. Germline assignment: CDR1 LNHDA and CDR2 SQIVND (reference sequence). The CDR3 protein is CASGLRTGGHGYTF. CDR3 bases: TGTGCCAGTGGCCTCCGCACAGGGGGTCATGGCTACACCTTC. The whole variable domain, filled in from reference TRBV19 and TRBJ1-2, reads DGGITQSPKYLFRKEGQNVTLSCEQNLNHDAMYWYRQDPGQGLRLIYYSQIVNDFQKGDIAEGYSVSREKKESFPLTVTSAQKNPTAFYLCASGLRTGGHGYTFGSGTRLTVV.

The chain has TRBV7-2 and TRBJ2-1; 9 nucleotides agree with TRBD2. Germline CDR1 SGHTA, CDR2 FQGNSA. CDR3 length equals 16 residues. Losses at the gene ends were 1 base for V and 5 bases for J; bases not matched to a gene: 6. CDR3 sequence (DNA): TGTGCCAGCAGCTTAGATCGGCTAGCGGGGAACAATGAGCAGTTCTTC. It translates to CASSLDRLAGNNEQFF.

This rearrangement joins TRBV7-2 to TRBJ1-5; TRBD1 aligns across 10 bases. The V segment lost 4 bases and the J segment 7 bases; nucleotides outside the gene matches: 7. There are 15 residues in the CDR3. Germline CDR1 reads SGHTA; CDR2 reads FQGNSA. The CDR3 sequence is CASSSGTGVLQPQHF. CDR3 DNA: TGTGCCAGCAGCTCCGGGACAGGGGTATTACAGCCCCAGCATTTT.

J is TRBJ2-5 and V is TRBV9; 9 bases are a match to TRBD1. The CDR3 length is 17 residues. The germline gives CDR1 SGDLS, CDR2 YYNGEE. J was trimmed by 5 bases and V by 0 bases; bases with no gene match: 11. The CDR3 nucleotides read TGTGCCAGCAGCGTAGGGGGATCCGGGACAGGGACCGAGACCCAGTACTTC. Encoded protein: CASSVGGSGTGTETQYF.

This clone was seen just once. The chain joins TRBV30 to TRBJ2-5; 9 bases align to TRBD1. Germline CDR1 GTSNPN, CDR2 SVGIG (reference sequence). The CDR3 covers 16 residues. Trimming took 3 bases from V and 2 from J; bases not matched to a gene: 10. The CDR3 spells CAWSDLRDREQETQYF. CDR3 coding DNA: TGTGCCTGGAGCGACCTCCGGGACAGGGAACAAGAGACCCAGTACTTC.

The rearrangement uses TRBV19 and TRBJ1-5; 11 nucleotides align to TRBD1. Per the germline V gene, CDR1 is LNHDA and CDR2 is SQIVND (reference sequence). This CDR3 has 17 residues. Trimming took 5 bases from V and 6 from J; bases not matched to a gene: 12. The CDR3 DNA reads as TGTGCCAGTAGTTCCCGCCCCGGGACAGGGGGAAGTCAGCCCCAGCATTTT. It specifies CASSSRPGTGGSQPQHF.

V gene TRBV16 combines with J gene TRBJ1-5; D is perhaps TRBD1 (5 bases). With 0 bases removed from V and 8 bases from J, the gap between germline ends came to 20 bases. The CDR3 has 17 residues. Germline V gene sequence: CDR1 KGHSY, CDR2 FQNENV. The CDR3 region has the DNA TGTGCCAGCAGCCAATCCCGGGGGACCTCTTATCATGAGCCCCAGCATTTT. Its protein is CASSQSRGTSYHEPQHF.

The chain combines TRBV9 with TRBJ2-1; D perhaps matches TRBD2 (6 bases). The CDR3 sequence is 14 residues long. V lost 0 bases, J lost 7 bases, and 11 bases lay in between. Germline CDR1 reads SGDLS; CDR2 reads YYNGEE. This chain's CDR3 is CASSVVASANEQFF. DNA for the CDR3: TGTGCCAGCAGCGTAGTGGCTAGCGCGAATGAGCAGTTCTTC.

The genes are TRBV3-1 (or the pseudogene TRBV3-2) and TRBJ2-3, with D possibly being TRBD1 (6 bases). The V end was cut by 4 bases, the J end by 2 bases, with 13 bases between. There are 15 residues in the CDR3. The germline V gene encodes CDR1 LGHDT and CDR2 YNNKEL (reference sequence). In DNA, the CDR3 is TGTGCCAGCAGCCTCCGGACAGCAAACACAGATACGCAGTATTTT. This sequence encodes CASSLRTANTDTQYF.

The rearrangement joins TRBV11-2 to TRBJ2-1, with 9 nucleotides matching TRBD1. Unmatched junction bases numbered 6, after V lost 5 bases and J lost 4 bases. This CDR3 has 15 amino acids. Germline V gene sequence: CDR1 SGHAT, CDR2 FQNNGV. CDR3 nucleotides: TGTGCCAGCAGCGGCCGGGACAGGGTTTACAATGAGCAGTTCTTC. Protein product: CASSGRDRVYNEQFF.